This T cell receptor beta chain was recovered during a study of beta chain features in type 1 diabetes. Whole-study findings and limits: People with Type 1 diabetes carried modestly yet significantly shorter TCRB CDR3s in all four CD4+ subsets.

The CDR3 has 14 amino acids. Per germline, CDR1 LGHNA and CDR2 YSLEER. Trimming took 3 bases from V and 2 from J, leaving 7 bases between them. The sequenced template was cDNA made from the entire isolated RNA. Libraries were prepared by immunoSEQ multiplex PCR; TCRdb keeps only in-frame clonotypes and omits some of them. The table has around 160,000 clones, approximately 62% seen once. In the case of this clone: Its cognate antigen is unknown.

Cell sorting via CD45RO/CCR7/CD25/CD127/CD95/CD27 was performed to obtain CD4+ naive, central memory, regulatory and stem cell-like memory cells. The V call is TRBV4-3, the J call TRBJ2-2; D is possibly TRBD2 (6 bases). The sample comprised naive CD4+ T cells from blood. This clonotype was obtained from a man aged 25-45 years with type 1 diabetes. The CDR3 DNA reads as TGCGCCAGCAGCCAGGGACTCAACACCGGGGAGCTGTTTTTT. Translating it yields CASSQGLNTGELFF.